These T cell receptor beta chains were read from a single sample in a study of blood T cell repertoires in COVID-19. Profiled with immunoSEQ multiplex PCR; TCRdb holds only in-frame clones, not every one. This table has hundreds of thousands of clones, 70% to 90% appearing once. The sequenced material came from peripheral blood. The receptors shown here come from a woman aged 45-60 years with COVID-19, enrolled during active disease. Each CDR3 is given without its conserved first and last residue.

TRBJ2-7 | TRBV7-9 | ASSSAGGSYEQY
TRBJ1-3 | TRBV5-1 | ASSLTGAGNTIY
TRBJ1-6 | TRBV12-5 | ASGLSSGTDNSPLH
TRBJ1-3 | TRBV4-1 | ASSQVGQGFSGNTIY
TRBJ1-1 | TRBV5-1 | ASRYRDRDTEAF
TRBJ2-7 | TRBV5-4 | ASSKGLAGGTSSYEQY
TRBJ2-7 | TRBV7-9 | ASSPSGTSGGAVYEQY
TRBJ2-7 | TRBV19 | ASSIARSYEQY
TRBJ1-6 | TRBV10-3 | AFDRWVSPLH
TRBJ1-1 | TRBV5-8 | ASSLGVSGDTEAF
TRBJ2-7 | TRBV29-1 | SVGGTGLYEQY
TRBJ1-2 | TRBV5-1 | ASSTGQMVGANYGYT
TRBJ1-1 | TRBV30 | AWLTGTEAF
TRBJ2-5 | TRBV7-2 | ASSRWGGGLQETQY
TRBJ1-1 | TRBV30 | AWTGQGNTEAF
TRBJ2-3 | TRBV5-1 | ASNRRSSGASTDTQY
TRBJ2-2 | TRBV7-9 | ASSNTGGGSAGELF
TRBJ1-2 | TRBV7-2 | ASSLAGTAYGYT
TRBJ2-4 | TRBV27 | ASSLGSSGDIQY
TRBJ2-2 | TRBV30 | AWSLLTGELF
TRBJ2-1 | TRBV4-1 | ASSQGGNEQF
TRBJ1-2 | TRBV2 | ASSLITGQGNGYT
TRBJ2-1 | TRBV6-4 | ASSASIREEQF
TRBJ2-7 | TRBV3-1/TRBV3-2 | ASSQDSTSAVEQY
TRBJ1-6 | TRBV28 | ASSGGGDMTPLH
TRBJ2-1 | TRBV12-3/TRBV12-4 | ASSFLDSEQF
TRBJ1-2 | TRBV2 | ASSGDRGGYGYT
TRBJ1-4 | TRBV19 | ASTSEAGGPYNEKLF
TRBJ2-2 | TRBV9 | ASSSDPGELF
TRBJ2-3 | TRBV7-3 | ASSLLGLPADTQY
TRBJ1-2 | TRBV30 | AWSPGHNYGYT
TRBJ1-5 | TRBV21-1 | ASPREGLGNQPQH
TRBJ1-1 | TRBV19 | ASSINLGSEAF
TRBJ2-2 | TRBV21-1 | ARRAGGARTGELF
TRBJ1-2 | TRBV12-3/TRBV12-4 | ASSFTGQPR
TRBJ1-5 | TRBV4-2 | ASSREQGLNQPQH
TRBJ1-1 | TRBV11-2 | ASSPSGALNTEAF
TRBJ1-5 | TRBV5-1 | ASSLEGLHQPQH
TRBJ2-5 | TRBV2 | ASSGGLAVQETQY
TRBJ2-3 | TRBV3-1/TRBV3-2 | ASSFGTSGDAQY
TRBJ2-3 | TRBV2 | ASRISGGANHTDTQY
TRBJ2-7 | TRBV19 | ASSSRVFGYEQY
TRBJ1-2 | TRBV29-1 | SVVGGQDYGYT
TRBJ1-2 | TRBV2 | ASRSGGNFNGYT
TRBJ2-1 | TRBV20-1 | SARYDNEQF
TRBJ1-6 | TRBV3-1/TRBV3-2 | ASSPTVRNSPLH
TRBJ2-1 | TRBV28 | ASSQGTVYNEQF
TRBJ1-2 | TRBV5-1 | ASSHDYRGRNYGYT
TRBJ2-3 | TRBV18 | ASSPVEGRSTQY
TRBJ2-1 | TRBV10-1 | ASSPGRFSYNEQF
TRBJ2-2 | TRBV11-3 | ATKLTSTAGELF
TRBJ1-2 | TRBV6-5 | ASSYSTGSGSYGYT
TRBJ1-5 | TRBV19 | ATRDVGQPQH
TRBJ2-3 | TRBV7-9 | ASSTQGSPSTDTQY
TRBJ2-3 | TRBV6-6 | ASSRTSGGLPPSTDTQY
TRBJ2-3 | TRBV6-6 | ASSYLEVDTQY
TRBJ1-3 | TRBV2 | ASGGTGNTIY
TRBJ2-1 | TRBV27 | ASSLTGGYEQF
TRBJ1-5 | TRBV20-1 | SASSGNQPQH